Shown below are 13 T cell receptor beta chains from a single sample sequenced in a study of CD8 T cells in ankylosing spondylitis. A single record per CDR3 protein comes from TCRdb applying MiXCR to the 5' RACE reads. The table includes approximately 100,000 distinct CDR3 sequences, about 24% detected once. Sequencing was done on a sample of synovial fluid, either unsorted or a sorted T cell fraction (not recorded which). Receptor source: a male donor with ankylosing spondylitis.

This clonotype appeared many times. This chain joins TRBV6-1 and TRBJ2-5; D gene unclear. CDR1 MNHNS and CDR2 SASEGT come from the germline V gene. The CDR3 is 14 amino acids. The V and J ends lost 5 bases and 4 bases respectively, with 14 bases between them. CDR3 coding DNA: TGTGCCAGCAGTAAGAGAACGGTGGGAGAGACCCAGTACTTC. Its protein product is CASSKRTVGETQYF.

This clonotype was detected only a few times. The rearrangement links TRBV5-1 to TRBJ2-5; D gene uncertain. In germline, CDR1 is SGHRS, CDR2 YFSETQ. V lost 1 base and J lost 1, with 8 bases in between. This CDR3 is 14 amino acids long. Here the CDR3 reads CASSLMEGQETQYF. Written as DNA, the CDR3 is TGCGCCAGCAGCTTGATGGAAGGCCAAGAGACCCAGTACTTC.

The chain employs TRBV5-1 and TRBJ1-1; D is perhaps TRBD1 (5 bases). The CDR3 length is 15 residues. From germline, CDR1 is SGHRS and CDR2 YFSETQ. The germline V and J ends were trimmed by 0 bases and 0 bases, with 9 bases remaining between them. The CDR3 bases are TGCGCCAGCAGCTTGGCTTCAGGGCTGAACACTGAAGCTTTCTTT. Protein: CASSLASGLNTEAFF.

This clonotype was recorded many times. This chain connects TRBV18 to TRBJ1-6, with D hard to call. Germline CDR1 reads KGHSH; CDR2 reads LQKENI. The germline V and J ends were trimmed by 6 bases and 7 bases, with 19 bases remaining between them. CDR3 length: 16 residues. As DNA, the CDR3 is TGTGCCAGCTCCTCTGAGACGTCGACGACGAATTCACCCCTCCACTTT. Translated: CASSSETSTTNSPLHF.

V gene TRBV12-3 or TRBV12-4 combines with J gene TRBJ2-2; maybe TRBD1 (5 bases). CDR3 size: 15 residues. V dropped 1 base and J dropped 6 bases, with 12 bases sitting between them. Here the CDR3 DNA reads TGTGCCAGCAGTTTAGGGGCAGGGCACCCCGGGGAGCTGTTTTTT. Its translation: CASSLGAGHPGELFF.

V is TRBV4-1 and J is TRBJ1-1; 7 nucleotides match TRBD1. V shed 4 bases, J shed 1 base, and the junction held 6 bases outside the gene matches. Germline values: CDR1 MGHRA, CDR2 YSYEKL. The CDR3 runs 15 residues. The DNA for the CDR3 is TGCGCCAGCAGCCCTCAGGGGGGGCAGAACACTGAAGCTTTCTTT. As protein: CASSPQGGQNTEAFF.

This clonotype showed up just a few times. The rearrangement uses TRBV11-2 and TRBJ1-1, with 7 bases aligning to TRBD1. CDR1 and CDR2 (germline): SGHAT, FQNNGV. Losses at the gene ends were 7 bases for V and 2 bases for J; bases not matched to a gene: 7. The length of the CDR3 is 14 residues. Written as DNA, the CDR3 is TGTGCCAGCACTGAAGGGACAGCTAACACTGAAGCTTTCTTT. It codes for CASTEGTANTEAFF.

V is TRBV5-1 and J is TRBJ2-3; TRBD2 aligns across 9 bases. The V and J ends lost 0 bases and 3 bases, in that order; junction bases with no gene match: 2. The CDR3 is 15 amino acids. CDR1 and CDR2 (germline): SGHRS, YFSETQ. The CDR3, as DNA: TGCGCCAGCAGCTTGGTGGCGGGAGGGACAGATACGCAGTATTTT. Amino acids: CASSLVAGGTDTQYF.

This clonotype appeared a few times. This sequence joins TRBV12-5 and TRBJ2-1, with D possibly TRBD2 on 6 matching bases. The germline V and J ends were trimmed by 5 bases and 0 bases, with 23 bases remaining between them. The CDR3 extends over 19 amino acids. Germline loops: CDR1 LGHNT, CDR2 FRNRAP. CDR3 region: CASGRGWGVDRLSYNEQFF. CDR3 sequence (DNA): TGTGCTAGTGGTCGGGGCTGGGGGGTGGATCGTCTCTCCTACAATGAGCAGTTCTTC.

The sample holds a few counts of this clonotype. CDR3 residues: CSVEKGYQGQGYTF. For the CDR3, the DNA is TGCAGCGTTGAAAAAGGTTACCAAGGCCAAGGCTACACCTTC. This chain uses TRBV29-1 with TRBJ1-2; no definite D call. Trimming took 2 bases from V and 8 from J, leaving 18 bases between them. Germline V lookup: CDR1 SQVTM, CDR2 ANQGSEA. The CDR3 totals 14 residues.

This clonotype was counted between two and nine times. The chain carries TRBV11-3 and TRBJ2-5; 13 bases are shared with TRBD2. Per germline, CDR1 SGHNT and CDR2 YENEEA. Unmatched junction bases numbered 8, after V lost 5 bases and J lost 5 bases. The CDR3 consists of 16 residues. The CDR3: CASSPRTSGSLETQYF. CDR3 DNA: TGTGCCAGCAGCCCCAGGACTAGCGGGAGTTTGGAGACCCAGTACTTC.

The sample holds a few counts of this clonotype. This chain uses TRBV14 with TRBJ2-5; D is tentatively TRBD1 or TRBD2 (5 bases each). This CDR3 spans 12 amino acids. CDR1 and CDR2 from the germline V gene are SGHDN and FVKESK. V dropped 4 bases and J dropped 5 bases, with 8 bases sitting between them. The CDR3 coding sequence is TGTGCCAGCAGCCGAGGGGTGGAGACCCAGTACTTC. Translated: CASSRGVETQYF. The whole variable domain, filled in from reference TRBV14 and TRBJ2-5, reads EAGVTQFPSHSVIEKGQTVTLRCDPISGHDNLYWYRRVMGKEIKFLLHFVKESKQDESGMPNNRFLAERTGGTYSTLKVQPAELEDSGVYFCASSRGVETQYFGPGTRLLVL.

This clonotype was recorded a few times. The genes are TRBV2 and TRBJ1-4; the D is unclear. The CDR3 totals 10 residues. V gave up 8 bases and J gave up 5 bases, with 3 bases separating them. CDR1 is SNHLY, CDR2 FYNNEI, per germline. The CDR3 loop is CASGNEKLFF. CDR3 sequence (DNA): TGTGCCAGCGGAAATGAAAAACTGTTTTTT.